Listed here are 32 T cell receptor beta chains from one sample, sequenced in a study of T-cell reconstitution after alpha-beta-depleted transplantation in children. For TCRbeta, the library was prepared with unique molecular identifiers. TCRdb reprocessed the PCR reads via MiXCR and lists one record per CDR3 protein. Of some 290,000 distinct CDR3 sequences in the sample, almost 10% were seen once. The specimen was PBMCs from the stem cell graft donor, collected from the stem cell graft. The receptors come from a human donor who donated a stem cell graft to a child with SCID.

The CDR3 is CASSWGIEGYYEQYF. CDR3 in DNA: TGCGCCAGCAGCTGGGGCATAGAGGGTTACTACGAGCAGTACTTC. The chain has TRBV5-1 and TRBJ2-7; D possibly matches TRBD1 or TRBD2 (5 bases each). Germline CDR1 SGHRS, CDR2 YFSETQ. The CDR3 is 15 amino acids. The V gene lost 3 bases and the J gene lost 3 bases, with 16 bases spanning the gap.

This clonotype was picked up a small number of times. This CDR3 is CSATGQGGEQYF. As DNA, the CDR3 is TGCAGTGCGACCGGACAGGGGGGCGAGCAGTACTTC. The V gene is TRBV20-1, the J gene TRBJ2-7; 10 bases map to TRBD1. J was trimmed by 6 bases and V by 6 bases; bases with no gene match: 5. The CDR3 length is 12 residues. From germline, CDR1 is DFQATT and CDR2 SNEGSKA (reference sequence).

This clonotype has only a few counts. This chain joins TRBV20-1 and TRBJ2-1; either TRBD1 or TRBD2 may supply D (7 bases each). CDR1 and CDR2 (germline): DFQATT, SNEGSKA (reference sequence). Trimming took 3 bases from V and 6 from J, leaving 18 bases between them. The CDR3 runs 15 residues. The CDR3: CSARWEGASGNEQFF. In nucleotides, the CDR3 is TGCAGTGCTAGGTGGGAGGGGGCTAGCGGCAATGAGCAGTTCTTC.

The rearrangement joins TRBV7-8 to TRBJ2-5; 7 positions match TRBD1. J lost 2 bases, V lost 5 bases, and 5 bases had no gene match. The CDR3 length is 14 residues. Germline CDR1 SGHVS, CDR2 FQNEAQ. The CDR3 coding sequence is TGTGCCAGCAGCATACTGGGACAGCAAGAGACCCAGTACTTC. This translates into CASSILGQQETQYF. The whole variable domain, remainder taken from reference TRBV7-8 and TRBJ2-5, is GAGVSQSPRYKVAKRGQDVALRCDPISGHVSLFWYQQALGQGPEFLTYFQNEAQLDKSGLPSDRFFAERPEGSVSTLKIQRTQQEDSAVYLCASSILGQQETQYFGPGTRLLVL.

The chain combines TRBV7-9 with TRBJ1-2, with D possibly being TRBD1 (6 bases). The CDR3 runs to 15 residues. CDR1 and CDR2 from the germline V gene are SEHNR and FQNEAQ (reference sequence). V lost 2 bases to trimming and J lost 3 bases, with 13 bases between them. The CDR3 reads CASSLSPQGHYGYTF. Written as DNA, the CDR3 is TGTGCCAGCAGCTTATCTCCACAGGGTCACTATGGCTACACCTTC.

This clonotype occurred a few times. CDR3 loop: CASSLDIMNQPQHF. CDR3 nucleotides: TGTGCCAGCAGCCTGGACATTATGAATCAGCCCCAGCATTTT. V gene TRBV7-2 combines with J gene TRBJ1-5; TRBD1 might be the D (5 bases). The length of the CDR3 is 14 residues. The germline CDR1 and CDR2 sequences are SGHTA and FQGNSA. Trimming left V 5 bases short and J 4 bases short, with 12 bases between.

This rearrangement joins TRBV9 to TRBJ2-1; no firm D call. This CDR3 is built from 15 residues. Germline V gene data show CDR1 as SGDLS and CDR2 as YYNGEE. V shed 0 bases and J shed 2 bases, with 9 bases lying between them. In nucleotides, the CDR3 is TGTGCCAGCAGCGTAGCGGTCGAGACCTACAATGAGCAGTTCTTC. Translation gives CASSVAVETYNEQFF.

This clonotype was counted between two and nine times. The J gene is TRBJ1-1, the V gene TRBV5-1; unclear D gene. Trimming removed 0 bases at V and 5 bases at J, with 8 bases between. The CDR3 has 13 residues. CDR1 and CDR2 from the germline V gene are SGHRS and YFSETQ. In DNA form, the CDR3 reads TGCGCCAGCAGCTTGGCCGAGGAAACTGAAGCTTTCTTT. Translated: CASSLAEETEAFF.

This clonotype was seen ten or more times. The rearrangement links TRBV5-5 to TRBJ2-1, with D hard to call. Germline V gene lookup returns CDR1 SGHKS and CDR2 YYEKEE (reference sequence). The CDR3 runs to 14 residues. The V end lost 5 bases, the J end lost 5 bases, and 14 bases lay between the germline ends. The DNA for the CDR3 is TGTGCCAGCAGTTCTGGTAACCATAACAATGAGCAGTTCTTC. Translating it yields CASSSGNHNNEQFF.

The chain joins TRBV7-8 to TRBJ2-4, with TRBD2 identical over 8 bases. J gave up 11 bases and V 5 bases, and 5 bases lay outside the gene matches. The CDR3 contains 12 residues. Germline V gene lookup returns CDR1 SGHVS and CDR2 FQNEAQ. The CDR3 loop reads CASSPAGGVQYF. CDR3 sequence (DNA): TGTGCCAGCAGCCCCGCCGGGGGGGTTCAGTACTTC.

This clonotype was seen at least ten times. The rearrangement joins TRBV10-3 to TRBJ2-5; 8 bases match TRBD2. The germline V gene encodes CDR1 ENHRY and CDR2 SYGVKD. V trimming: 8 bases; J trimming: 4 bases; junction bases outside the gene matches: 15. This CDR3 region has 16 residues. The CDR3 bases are TGTGCCATCGAACAAACCGGTAGCGGGGTCCTAGAGACCCAGTACTTC. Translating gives CAIEQTGSGVLETQYF.

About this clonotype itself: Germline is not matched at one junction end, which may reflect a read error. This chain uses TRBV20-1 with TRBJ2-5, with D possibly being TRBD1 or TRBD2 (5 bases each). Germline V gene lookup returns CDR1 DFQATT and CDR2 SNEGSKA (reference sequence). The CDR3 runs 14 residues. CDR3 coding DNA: TGCTGTGCTCCCTATCCGGGGCGACCAGAGACCCAGTACTTC. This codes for CCAPYPGRPETQYF.

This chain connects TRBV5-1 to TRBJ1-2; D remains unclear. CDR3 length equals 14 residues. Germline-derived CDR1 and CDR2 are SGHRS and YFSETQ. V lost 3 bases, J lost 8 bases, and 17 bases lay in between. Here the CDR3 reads CASSSSPSLEGYTF. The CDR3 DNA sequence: TGCGCCAGCAGCTCTTCTCCTTCCTTGGAAGGCTACACCTTC.

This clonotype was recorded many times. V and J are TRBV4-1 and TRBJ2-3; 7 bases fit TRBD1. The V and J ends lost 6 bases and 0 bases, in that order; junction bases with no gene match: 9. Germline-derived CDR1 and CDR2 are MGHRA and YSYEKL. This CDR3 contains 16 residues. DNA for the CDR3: TGCGCCAGCAGTTCAAAAGGGGACAGAAGCACAGATACGCAGTATTTT. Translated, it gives CASSSKGDRSTDTQYF.

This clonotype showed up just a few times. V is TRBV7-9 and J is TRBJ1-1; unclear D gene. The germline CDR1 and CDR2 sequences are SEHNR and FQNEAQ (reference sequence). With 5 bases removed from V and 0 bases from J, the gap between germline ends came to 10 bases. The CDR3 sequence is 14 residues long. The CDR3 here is CASSPSGMNTEAFF. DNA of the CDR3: TGTGCCAGCAGCCCCTCCGGGATGAACACTGAAGCTTTCTTT.

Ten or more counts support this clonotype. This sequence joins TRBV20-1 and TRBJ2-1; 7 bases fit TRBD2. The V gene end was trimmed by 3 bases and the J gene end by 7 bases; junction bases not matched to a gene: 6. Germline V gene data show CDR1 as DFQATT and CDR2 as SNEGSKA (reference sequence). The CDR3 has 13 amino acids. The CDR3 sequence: CSASPAGDNEQFF. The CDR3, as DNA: TGCAGTGCTAGCCCCGCGGGAGATAATGAGCAGTTCTTC.

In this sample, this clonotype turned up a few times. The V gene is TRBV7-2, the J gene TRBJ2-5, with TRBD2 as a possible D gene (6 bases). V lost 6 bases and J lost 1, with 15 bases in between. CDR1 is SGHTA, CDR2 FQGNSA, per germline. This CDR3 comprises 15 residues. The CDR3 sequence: CASSFSGAPQETQYF. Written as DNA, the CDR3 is TGTGCCAGCAGTTTTAGCGGAGCCCCCCAAGAGACCCAGTACTTC. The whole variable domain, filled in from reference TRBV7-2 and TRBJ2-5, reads GAGVSQSPSNKVTEKGKDVELRCDPISGHTALYWYRQSLGQGLEFLIYFQGNSAPDKSGLPSDRFSAERTGGSVSTLTIQRTQQEDSAVYLCASSFSGAPQETQYFGPGTRLLVL.

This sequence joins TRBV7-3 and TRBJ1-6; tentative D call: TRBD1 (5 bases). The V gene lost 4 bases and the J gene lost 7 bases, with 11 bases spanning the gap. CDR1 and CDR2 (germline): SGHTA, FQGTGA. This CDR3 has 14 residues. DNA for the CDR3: TGTGCCAGCAGCTCGATGGGGCTAAATTCACCCCTCCACTTT. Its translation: CASSSMGLNSPLHF. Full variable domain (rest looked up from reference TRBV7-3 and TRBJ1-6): GAGVSQTPSNKVTEKGKYVELRCDPISGHTALYWYRQSLGQGPEFLIYFQGTGAADDSGLPNDRFFAVRPEGSVSTLKIQRTERGDSAVYLCASSSMGLNSPLHFGNGTRLTVT.

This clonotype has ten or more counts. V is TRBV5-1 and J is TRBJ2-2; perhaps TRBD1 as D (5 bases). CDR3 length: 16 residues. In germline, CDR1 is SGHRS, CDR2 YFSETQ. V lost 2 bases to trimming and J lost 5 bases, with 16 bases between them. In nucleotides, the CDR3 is TGCGCCAGCAGCTTCGGTACGACAGCCAGGACCGGGGAGCTGTTTTTT. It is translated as CASSFGTTARTGELFF.

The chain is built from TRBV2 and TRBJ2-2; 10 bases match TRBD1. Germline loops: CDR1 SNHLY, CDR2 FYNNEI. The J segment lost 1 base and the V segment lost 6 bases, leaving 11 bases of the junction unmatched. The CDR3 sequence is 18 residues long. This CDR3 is CASRVPGQGTVNTGELFF. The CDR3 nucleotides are TGTGCCAGCAGGGTACCGGGACAGGGGACGGTGAACACCGGGGAGCTGTTTTTT.

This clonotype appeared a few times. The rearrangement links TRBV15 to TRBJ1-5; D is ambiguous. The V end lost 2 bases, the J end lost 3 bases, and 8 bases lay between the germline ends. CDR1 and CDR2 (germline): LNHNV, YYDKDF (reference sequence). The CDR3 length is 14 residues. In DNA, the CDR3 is TGTGCCACCAGCAGACAGGTGCTCAATCAGCCCCAGCATTTT. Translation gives CATSRQVLNQPQHF.

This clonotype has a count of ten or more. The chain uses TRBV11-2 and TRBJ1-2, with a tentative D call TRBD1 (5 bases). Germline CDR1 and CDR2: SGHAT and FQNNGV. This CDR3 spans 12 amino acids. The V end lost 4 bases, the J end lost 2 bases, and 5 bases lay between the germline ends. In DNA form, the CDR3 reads TGTGCCAGCAGCTCAGGGAACTATGGCTACACCTTC. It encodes CASSSGNYGYTF.

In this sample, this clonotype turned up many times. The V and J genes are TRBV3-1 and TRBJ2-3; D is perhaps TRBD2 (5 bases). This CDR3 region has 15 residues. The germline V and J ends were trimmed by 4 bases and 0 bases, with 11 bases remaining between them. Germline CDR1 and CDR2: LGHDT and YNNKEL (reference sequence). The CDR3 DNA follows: TGTGCCAGCAGCCGAAGCCGGGATAGCACAGATACGCAGTATTTT. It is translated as CASSRSRDSTDTQYF.

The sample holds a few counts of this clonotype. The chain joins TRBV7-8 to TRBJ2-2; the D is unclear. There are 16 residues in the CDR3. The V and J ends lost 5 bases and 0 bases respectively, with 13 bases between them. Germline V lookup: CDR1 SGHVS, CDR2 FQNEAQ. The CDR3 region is CASSPQLGANTGELFF. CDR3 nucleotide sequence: TGTGCCAGCAGCCCGCAGCTGGGCGCGAACACCGGGGAGCTGTTTTTT.

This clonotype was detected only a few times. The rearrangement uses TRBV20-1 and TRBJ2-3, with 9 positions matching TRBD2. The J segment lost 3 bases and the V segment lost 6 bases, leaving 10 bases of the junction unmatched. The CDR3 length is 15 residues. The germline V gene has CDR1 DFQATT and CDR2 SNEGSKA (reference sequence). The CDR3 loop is CSAPRGSGGTDTQYF. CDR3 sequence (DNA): TGCAGTGCACCAAGGGGGAGCGGGGGGACAGATACGCAGTATTTT.

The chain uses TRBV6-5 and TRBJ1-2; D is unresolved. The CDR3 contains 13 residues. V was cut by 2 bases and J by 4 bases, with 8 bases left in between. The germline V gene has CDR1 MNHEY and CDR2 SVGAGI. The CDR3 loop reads CASSYTWTYGYTF. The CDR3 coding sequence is TGTGCCAGCAGTTACACATGGACCTATGGCTACACCTTC.

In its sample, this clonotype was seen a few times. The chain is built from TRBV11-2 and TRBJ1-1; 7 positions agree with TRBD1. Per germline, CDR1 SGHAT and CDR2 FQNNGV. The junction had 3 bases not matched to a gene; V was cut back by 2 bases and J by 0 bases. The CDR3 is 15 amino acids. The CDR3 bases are TGTGCCAGCAGCTTATCGGGGACAGTGAACACTGAAGCTTTCTTT. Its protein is CASSLSGTVNTEAFF.

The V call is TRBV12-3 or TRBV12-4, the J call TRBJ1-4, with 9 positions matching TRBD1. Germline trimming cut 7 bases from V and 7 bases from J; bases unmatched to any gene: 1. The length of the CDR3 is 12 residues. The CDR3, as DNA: TGTGCCAGCACGGGACAGGGTGAAAAACTGTTTTTT. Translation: CASTGQGEKLFF.

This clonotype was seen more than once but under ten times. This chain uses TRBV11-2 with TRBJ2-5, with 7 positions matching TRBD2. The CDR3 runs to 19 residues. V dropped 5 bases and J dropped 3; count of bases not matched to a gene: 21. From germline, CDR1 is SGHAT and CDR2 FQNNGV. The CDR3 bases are TGTGCCAGCAGCCGAATAGGGACCCAATTACTAGCGAAGGAAGAGACCCAGTACTTC. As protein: CASSRIGTQLLAKEETQYF. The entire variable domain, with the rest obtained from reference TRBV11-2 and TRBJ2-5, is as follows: EAGVAQSPRYKIIEKRQSVAFWCNPISGHATLYWYQQILGQGPKLLIQFQNNGVVDDSQLPKDRFSAERLKGVDSTLKIQPAKLEDSAVYLCASSRIGTQLLAKEETQYFGPGTRLLVL.

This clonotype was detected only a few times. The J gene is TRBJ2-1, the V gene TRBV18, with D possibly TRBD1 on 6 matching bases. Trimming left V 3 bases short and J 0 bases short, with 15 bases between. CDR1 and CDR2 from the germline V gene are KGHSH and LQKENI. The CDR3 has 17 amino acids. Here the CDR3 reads CASSPRMDSSSYNEQFF. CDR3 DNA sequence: TGTGCCAGCTCACCTCGCATGGACAGTAGCTCCTACAATGAGCAGTTCTTC.

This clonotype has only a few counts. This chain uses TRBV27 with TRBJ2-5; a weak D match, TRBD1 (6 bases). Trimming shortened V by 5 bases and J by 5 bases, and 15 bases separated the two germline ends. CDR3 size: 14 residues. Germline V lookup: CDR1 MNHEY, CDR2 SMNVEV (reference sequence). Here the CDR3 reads CASSTGRGGETQYF. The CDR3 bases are TGTGCCAGCAGTACGGGCAGGGGCGGTGAGACCCAGTACTTC.

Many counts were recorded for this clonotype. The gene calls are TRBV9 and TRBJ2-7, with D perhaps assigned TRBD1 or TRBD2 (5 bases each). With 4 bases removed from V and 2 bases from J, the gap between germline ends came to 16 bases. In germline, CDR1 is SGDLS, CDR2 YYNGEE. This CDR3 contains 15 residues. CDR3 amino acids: CASSYSGTGTYEQYF. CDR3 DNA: TGTGCCAGCAGCTATTCCGGGACGGGAACCTACGAGCAGTACTTC.